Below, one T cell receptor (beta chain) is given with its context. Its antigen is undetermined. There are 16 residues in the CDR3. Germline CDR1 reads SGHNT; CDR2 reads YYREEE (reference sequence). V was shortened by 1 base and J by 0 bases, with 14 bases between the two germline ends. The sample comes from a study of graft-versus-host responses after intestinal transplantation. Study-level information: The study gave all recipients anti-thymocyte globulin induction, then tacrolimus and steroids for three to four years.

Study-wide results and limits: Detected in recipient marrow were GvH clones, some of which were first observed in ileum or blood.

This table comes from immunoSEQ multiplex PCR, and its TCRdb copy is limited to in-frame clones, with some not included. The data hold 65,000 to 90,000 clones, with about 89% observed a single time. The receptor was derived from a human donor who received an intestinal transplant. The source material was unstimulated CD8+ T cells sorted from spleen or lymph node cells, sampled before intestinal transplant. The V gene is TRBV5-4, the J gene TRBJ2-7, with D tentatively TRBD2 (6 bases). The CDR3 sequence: CASSLWGGVSSYEQYF. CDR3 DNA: TGTGCCAGCAGCTTGTGGGGCGGGGTTAGCTCCTACGAGCAGTACTTC.